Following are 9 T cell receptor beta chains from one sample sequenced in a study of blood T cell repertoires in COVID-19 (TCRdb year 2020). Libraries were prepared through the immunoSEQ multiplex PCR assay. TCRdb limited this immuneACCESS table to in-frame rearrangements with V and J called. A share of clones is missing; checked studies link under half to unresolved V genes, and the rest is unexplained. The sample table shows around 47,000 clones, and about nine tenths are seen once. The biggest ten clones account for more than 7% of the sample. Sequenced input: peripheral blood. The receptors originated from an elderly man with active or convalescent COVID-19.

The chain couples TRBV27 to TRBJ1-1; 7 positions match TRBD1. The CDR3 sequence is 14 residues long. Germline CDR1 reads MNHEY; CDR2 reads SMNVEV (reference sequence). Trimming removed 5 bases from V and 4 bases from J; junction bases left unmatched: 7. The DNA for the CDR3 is TGTGCCAGCAGTCCGCGACAGGGTCGCACTGAAGCTTTCTTT. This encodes CASSPRQGRTEAFF.

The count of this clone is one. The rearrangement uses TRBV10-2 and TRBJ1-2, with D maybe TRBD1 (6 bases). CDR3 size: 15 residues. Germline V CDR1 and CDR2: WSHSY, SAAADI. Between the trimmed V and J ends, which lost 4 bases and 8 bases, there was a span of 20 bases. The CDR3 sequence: CASSAGRGSVEGYTF. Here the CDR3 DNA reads TGCGCCAGCAGTGCCGGCAGGGGATCAGTAGAAGGCTACACCTTC.

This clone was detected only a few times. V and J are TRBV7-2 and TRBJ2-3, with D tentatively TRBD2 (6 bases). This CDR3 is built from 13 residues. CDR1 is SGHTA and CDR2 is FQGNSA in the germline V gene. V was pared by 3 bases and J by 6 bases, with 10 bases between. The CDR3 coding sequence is TGTGCCAGCAGCTTCAAAGGAGGGGATACGCAGTATTTT. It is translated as CASSFKGGDTQYF.

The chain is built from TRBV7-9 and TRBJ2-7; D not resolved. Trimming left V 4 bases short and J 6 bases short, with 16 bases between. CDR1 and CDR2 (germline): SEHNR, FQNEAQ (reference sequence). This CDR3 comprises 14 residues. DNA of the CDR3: TGTGCCAGCAGCTCTAGGCCTTCCCAGAGCGAGCAGTACTTC. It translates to CASSSRPSQSEQYF. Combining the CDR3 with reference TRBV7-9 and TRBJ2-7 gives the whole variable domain DTGVSQNPRHKITKRGQNVTFRCDPISEHNRLYWYRQTLGQGPEFLTYFQNEAQLEKSRLLSDRFSAERPKGSFSTLEIQRTEQGDSAMYLCASSSRPSQSEQYFGPGTRLTVT.

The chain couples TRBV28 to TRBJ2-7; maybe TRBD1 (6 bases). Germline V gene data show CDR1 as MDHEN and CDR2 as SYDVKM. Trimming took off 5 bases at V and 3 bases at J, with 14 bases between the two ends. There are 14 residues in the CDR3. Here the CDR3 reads CASSPPGQVYEQYF. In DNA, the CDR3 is TGTGCCAGCAGTCCCCCGGGACAAGTCTACGAGCAGTACTTC.

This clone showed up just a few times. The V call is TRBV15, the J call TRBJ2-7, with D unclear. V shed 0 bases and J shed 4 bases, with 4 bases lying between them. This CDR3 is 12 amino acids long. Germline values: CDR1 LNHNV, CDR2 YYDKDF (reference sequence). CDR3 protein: CATSRDSYEQYF. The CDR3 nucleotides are TGTGCCACCAGCAGAGATTCTTACGAGCAGTACTTC. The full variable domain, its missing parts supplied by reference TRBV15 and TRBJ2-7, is DAMVIQNPRYQVTQFGKPVTLSCSQTLNHNVMYWYQQKSSQAPKLLFHYYDKDFNNEADTPDNFQSRRPNTSFCFLDIRSPGLGDTAMYLCATSRDSYEQYFGPGTRLTVT.

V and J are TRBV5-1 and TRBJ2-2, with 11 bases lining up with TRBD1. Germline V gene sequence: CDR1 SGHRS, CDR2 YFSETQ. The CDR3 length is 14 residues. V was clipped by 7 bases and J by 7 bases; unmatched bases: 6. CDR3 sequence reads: CASSGQGAFGELFF. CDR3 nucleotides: TGCGCCAGCTCTGGACAGGGGGCCTTCGGGGAGCTGTTTTTT.

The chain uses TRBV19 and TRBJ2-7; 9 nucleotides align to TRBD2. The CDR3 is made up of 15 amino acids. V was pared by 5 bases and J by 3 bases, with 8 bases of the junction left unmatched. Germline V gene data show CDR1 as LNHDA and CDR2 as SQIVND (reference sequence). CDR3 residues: CASSYSTLAGYEQYF. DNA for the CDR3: TGTGCCAGTAGTTATTCAACACTAGCGGGCTACGAGCAGTACTTC.

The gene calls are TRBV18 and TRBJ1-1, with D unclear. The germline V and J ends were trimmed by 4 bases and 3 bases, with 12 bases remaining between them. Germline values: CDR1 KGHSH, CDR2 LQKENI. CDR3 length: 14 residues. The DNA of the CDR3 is TGTGCCAGCTCACGAGAGGGTAGGGACACTGAAGCTTTCTTT. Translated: CASSREGRDTEAFF. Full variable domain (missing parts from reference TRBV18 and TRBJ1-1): NAGVMQNPRHLVRRRGQEARLRCSPMKGHSHVYWYRQLPEEGLKFMVYLQKENIIDESGMPKERFSAEFPKEGPSILRIQQVVRGDSAAYFCASSREGRDTEAFFGQGTRLTVV.